Below, 3 T cell receptor beta chains from the same sample are listed, as sequenced in a study of regulatory T cells in long-lasting Graves disease. With iRepertoire HTBI primers and Arm-PCR of CDR3 regions, TCR beta libraries were built. MiXCR was run by TCRdb on the multiplex PCR reads, yielding one entry per CDR3 protein. The repertoire holds roughly 440,000 distinct CDR3 sequences, with 16% as singletons. Indicated time point: newly diagnosed GD, antithyroid drugs for less than 3 months. Generation of the TCR library employed RNA extracted from PBMCs. This sample also appeared in a second study, on T cells in Graves' hyperthyroidism and ophthalmopathy.

The sequenced sample was peripheral blood mononuclear cells (PBMCs), obtained at new diagnosis, from a patient treated with antithyroid drugs. The receptors derive from a woman in her late teens or twenties with Graves disease.

This clonotype has just a few counts. This chain connects TRBV6-1 to TRBJ2-1; tentatively, D is TRBD2 (6 bases). Germline assignment: CDR1 MNHNS and CDR2 SASEGT. V lost 3 bases to trimming and J lost 10 bases, with 16 bases between them. The CDR3 spans 14 residues. In DNA, the CDR3 is TGTGCCAGCAGTGACGTTCCGGACGCGGGGGAGCAGTTCTTC. It encodes CASSDVPDAGEQFF.

This clonotype has a handful of counts. A much more abundant neighbour one base away suggests this may be a read error. V usage is TRBV20-1 and J usage is TRBJ1-2; TRBD1 might be the D (6 bases). Germline assignment: CDR1 DFQATT and CDR2 SNEGSKA (reference sequence). This CDR3 contains 14 residues. The CDR3 sequence is CGADETGLYYGYTF. The CDR3 nucleotides read TGCGGTGCTGATGAGACAGGACTTTACTATGGCTACACCTTC.

This clonotype was counted ten times or more. V is TRBV10-3 and J is TRBJ1-1, with 11 bases fitting TRBD1. CDR3 length: 16 amino acids. The ends lost 5 bases at V and 4 bases at J; junction bases unmatched: 9. Per germline, CDR1 ENHRY and CDR2 SYGVKD. As DNA, the CDR3 is TGTGCCATCAGTACCGGGACAGGGGGGAGGGGCACTGAAGCTTTCTTT. Translated, it gives CAISTGTGGRGTEAFF.